What follows describes a single TCR beta chain. Its antigen is still unknown. The sample belongs to a study of vaccination and CD4 T cells after COVID-19. Study background: Participants, all vaccine recipients, received two doses of either BNT162b2 or mRNA-1273. Some control cultures received a CEFX pool, which served as the positive control. Others received an HIV-1 Nef pool or no peptide. Overlapping spike peptides from SARS-CoV-2, HCoV-NL63, HCoV-OC43 and HCoV-229E served to stimulate the cells.

Oncomine TCR Beta short-read sequencing was applied to DNA from cultured CD4+ T cells. Each CDR3 protein gets one entry after TCRdb re-called the PCR reads with MiXCR. This sample has under 15,000 distinct CDR3 sequences, with 41% found just once. The treatment: approximately 10-day PBMC culture with coronavirus spike peptide pools or control peptides (ViraFEST assay). Germline CDR1 reads MNHNS; CDR2 reads SASEGT. CDR3 length: 13 residues. Deletions cut 10 bases from V and 5 bases from J, with 17 bases between. Sequences were derived from CD4+ T cells from blood, cultured in vitro, sampled after SARS-CoV-2 vaccination. The sequence derives from a human donor who had recovered from COVID-19. The chain is built from TRBV6-1 and TRBJ1-1, with unresolved D. The chain's CDR3 is CANCAVSGTEAFF. The DNA for the CDR3 is TGTGCCAACTGCGCGGTTAGCGGTACTGAAGCTTTCTTT.